This TCR beta chain is drawn from a study of T cell responses to AZD1222 COVID-19 vaccine. Whole-study findings and limits: Only a handful of AZD1222 recipients, about six in all, had baseline seropositivity. With two AZD1222 doses given, Spike-specific TCR breadth and depth both rose.

Generated by immunoSEQ multiplex PCR, the TCRdb table keeps only in-frame clones and is missing some. The data show 150,000 to 200,000 clones, approximately 90% seen once. This clone occurred once. Its cognate antigen is unknown. The sample holds other DNA sequences that translate to the same CDR3. This clonotype was sampled from an adult in good health. The specimen was peripheral blood, collected on day 0 of AZD1222 vaccination.

The CDR3 loop reads CAWSGGTGANVLTF. The CDR3 region has the DNA TGTGCCTGGAGTGGTGGCACTGGGGCCAACGTCCTGACTTTC. The rearrangement joins TRBV30 to TRBJ2-6; D remains unclear. The CDR3 is made up of 14 amino acids. Trimming removed 1 base from V and 2 bases from J, with 6 bases in between. CDR1 and CDR2 (germline): GTSNPN, SVGIG (reference sequence).